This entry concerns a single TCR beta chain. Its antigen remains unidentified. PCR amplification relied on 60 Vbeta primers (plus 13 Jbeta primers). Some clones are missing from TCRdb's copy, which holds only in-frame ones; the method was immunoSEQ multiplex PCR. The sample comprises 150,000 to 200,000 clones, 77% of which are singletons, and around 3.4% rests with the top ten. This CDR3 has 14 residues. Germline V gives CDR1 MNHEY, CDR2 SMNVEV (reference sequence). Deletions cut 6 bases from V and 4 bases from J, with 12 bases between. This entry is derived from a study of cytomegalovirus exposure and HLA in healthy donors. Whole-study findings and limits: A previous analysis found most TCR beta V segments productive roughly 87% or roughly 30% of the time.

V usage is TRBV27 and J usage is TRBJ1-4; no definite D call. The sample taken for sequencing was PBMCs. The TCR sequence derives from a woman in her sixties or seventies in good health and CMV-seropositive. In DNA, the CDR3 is TGTGCCAGCAGATTCTGGCAGGATAATGAAAAACTGTTTTTT. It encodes CASRFWQDNEKLFF. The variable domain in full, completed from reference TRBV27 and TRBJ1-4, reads EAQVTQNPRYLITVTGKKLTVTCSQNMNHEYMSWYRQDPGLGLRQIYYSMNVEVTDKGDVPEGYKVSRKEKRNFPLILESPSPNQTSLYFCASRFWQDNEKLFFGSGTQLSVL.